Following are 2 T cell receptor beta chains from one sample sequenced in a study of OX40 agonist ivuxolimab in advanced cancers. The repertoire was sequenced with immunoSEQ multiplex PCR; TCRdb's copy has only in-frame clones and lacks some. The sample lists 35,000 to 55,000 clones, about four fifths occurring once. Specimen: CD4+ or CD8+ T cells sorted from blood, collected in a trial of the OX40 agonist ivuxolimab. These receptors were obtained from an adult with an advanced solid tumor such as melanoma, head and neck, liver or kidney cancer.

V usage is TRBV30 and J usage is TRBJ1-5; D unresolved. Trimming removed 2 bases from V and 2 bases from J, with 16 bases in between. This CDR3 spans 16 amino acids. Germline CDR1 reads GTSNPN; CDR2 reads SVGIG (reference sequence). The CDR3 here is CAWSSPGIFGNQPQHF. Here the CDR3 DNA reads TGTGCCTGGAGTTCTCCCGGGATTTTCGGCAATCAGCCCCAGCATTTT.

V usage is TRBV4-1 and J usage is TRBJ2-3; 7 bases line up with TRBD1. This CDR3 region has 14 residues. Germline V lookup: CDR1 MGHRA, CDR2 YSYEKL. V lost 1 base to trimming and J lost 5 bases; unmatched junction nucleotides: 3. CDR3 protein: CASSQGQGGDTQYF. The DNA of the CDR3 is TGCGCCAGCAGCCAAGGACAGGGCGGAGATACGCAGTATTTT.